This entry concerns a single TCR beta chain. Germline CDR1 is ENHRY and CDR2 is SYGVKD. The J segment lost 1 base and the V segment lost 3 bases, leaving 8 bases of the junction unmatched. The CDR3 runs to 17 residues. This specimen belongs to a study of regulatory T cells in long-lasting Graves disease. Arm-PCR with iRepertoire HTBI primers amplified the CDR3 regions for these TCR beta libraries. TCRdb reanalysed the multiplex PCR reads using MiXCR and keeps one entry per CDR3 protein. The sample gives around 250,000 distinct CDR3 sequences, 20% to 25% of which show up once; approximately 15% is in the top ten. This sample's time point: newly diagnosed GD, antithyroid drugs for less than 3 months. Extracted PBMC RNA gave rise to the TCR library.

The sequence came from a female donor with Graves disease. Sequenced material: peripheral blood mononuclear cells (PBMCs), taken at new diagnosis, from a patient treated with antithyroid drugs. V usage is TRBV10-3 and J usage is TRBJ2-3, with 9 nucleotides matching TRBD2. The CDR3 DNA reads as TGTGCCATCAGTGAAACTAGCGGGCTGGAACGCACAGATACGCAGTATTTT. Translation gives CAISETSGLERTDTQYF.